The T cell receptor (beta chain) under discussion was sequenced for a study of identical twins. The study's findings and limits: Potential partial confounding of zero-insertion analyses by invariant MAIT and iNKT cells was noted.

In the case of this clonotype: Its specificity is not known.

Healthy Caucasians made up all donors. Via MiXCR, TCRdb re-called the 5' RACE reads, giving one row per CDR3 protein. The data hold some 1,700,000 distinct CDR3 sequences, with under 35% observed a single time. The sequence was collected from a newborn girl in good health. Material for sequencing was cord blood.

The CDR3 DNA reads TGTGCCAGCAGTTTCCCCCCTAGCGGGGGGGGCTACGAGCAGTACTTC. It is translated as CASSFPPSGGGYEQYF. The chain uses TRBV28 and TRBJ2-7; 12 nucleotides align to TRBD2. The CDR3 runs 16 residues. Germline loops: CDR1 MDHEN, CDR2 SYDVKM. The V segment lost 3 bases and the J segment 3 bases; nucleotides outside the gene matches: 6. The full variable domain, completed using reference TRBV28 and TRBJ2-7, is DVKVTQSSRYLVKRTGEKVFLECVQDMDHENMFWYRQDPGLGLRLIYFSYDVKMKEKGDIPEGYSVSREKKERFSLILESASTNQTSMYLCASSFPPSGGGYEQYFGPGTRLTVT.